The sequence of this T cell receptor beta chain was determined in a study of T cell responses to AZD1222 COVID-19 vaccine. Study-wide results and caveats: Baseline serostatus was positive in only a handful of AZD1222 recipients. Repertoire collection took place solely once the T cell response had peaked. Vaccine-related CD4 TCRs covered spike, predominating at 160-218 and 743-854.

Clones were read by immunoSEQ multiplex PCR, and TCRdb kept only the in-frame ones, dropping some. There are about 100,000 clones in the sample; about 90% occur only once, and approximately 9% lies in the top ten. Germline V lookup: CDR1 SNHLY, CDR2 FYNNEI. V shed 4 bases and J 5 bases; nucleotides not matched to a gene: 4. The CDR3 runs to 14 residues. This clone was seen once. Its antigen is not known. The gene calls are TRBV2 and TRBJ1-2, with 10 bases fitting TRBD1. This TCR was sampled from an adult in good health. The sequencing here drew on peripheral blood, taken on day 0 of AZD1222 vaccination. The CDR3 is CASSAGTGVYGYTF. DNA for the CDR3: TGTGCCAGCAGTGCCGGGACAGGGGTGTATGGCTACACCTTC.